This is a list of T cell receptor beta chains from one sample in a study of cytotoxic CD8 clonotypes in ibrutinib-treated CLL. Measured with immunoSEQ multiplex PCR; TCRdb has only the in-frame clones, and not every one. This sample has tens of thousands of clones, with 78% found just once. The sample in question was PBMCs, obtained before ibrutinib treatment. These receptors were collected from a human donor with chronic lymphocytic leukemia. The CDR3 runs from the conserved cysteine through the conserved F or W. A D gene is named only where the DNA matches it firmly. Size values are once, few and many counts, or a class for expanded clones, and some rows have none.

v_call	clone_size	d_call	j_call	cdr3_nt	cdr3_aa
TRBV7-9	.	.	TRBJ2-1	TGTGCCAGCACCTTCTCCGGGACGGGCCTCTACAATGAGCAGTTCTTC	CASTFSGTGLYNEQFF
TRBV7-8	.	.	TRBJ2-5	TGTGCCAGCAGCTTAGACGGCCACCAAGAGACCCAGTACTTC	CASSLDGHQETQYF
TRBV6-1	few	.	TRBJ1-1	TGTGCCAGCAGTGTACGTACTGAAGCTTTCTTT	CASSVRTEAFF
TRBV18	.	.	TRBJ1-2	TGTGCCAGCTCGCGGCAGGGCGATGGCTACACCTTC	CASSRQGDGYTF
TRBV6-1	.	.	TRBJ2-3	TGTGCCAGCAGTGAAGTGTTTTGGGATCGTACGCAGTATTTT	CASSEVFWDRTQYF
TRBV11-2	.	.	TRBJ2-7	TGTGCCAGCAGCTTAATAGGGCGCGAGCAGTACTTC	CASSLIGREQYF
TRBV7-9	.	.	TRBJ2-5	TGTGCCACGGCAGGGTCATCAGAGACCCAGTACTTC	CATAGSSETQYF
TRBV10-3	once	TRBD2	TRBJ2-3	TGTGCCATCAGTGGGACTAGCGAAGTAAATACGCAGTATTTT	CAISGTSEVNTQYF
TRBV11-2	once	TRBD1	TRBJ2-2	TGTGCCAGCAGCTTAGATCGACAGGGCTCGCTGTTTTTT	CASSLDRQGSLFF
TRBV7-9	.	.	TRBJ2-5	TGTGCCAGCAGCAAAGAGGGCCGTCCTGGGGAGACCCAGTACTTC	CASSKEGRPGETQYF
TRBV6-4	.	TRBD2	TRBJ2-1	TGTGCCAGCAGTGACTCGACTAGCGGGAGCAATGAGCAGTTCTTC	CASSDSTSGSNEQFF
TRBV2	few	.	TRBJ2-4	TGTGCCAGCAGCAACGGGGCTTCTTTAGAAAACATTCAGTACTTC	CASSNGASLENIQYF
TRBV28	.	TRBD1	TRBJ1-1	TGTGCCAGCAGCGTACAGGGGAGAACTGAAGCTTTCTTT	CASSVQGRTEAFF
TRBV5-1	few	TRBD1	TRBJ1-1	TGCGCCAGCAGCAAGGGACAGGAAGCTTTCTTT	CASSKGQEAFF
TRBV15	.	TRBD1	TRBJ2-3	TGTGCCACGGGCGGGACAGGGACCGTAGATACGCAGTATTTT	CATGGTGTVDTQYF
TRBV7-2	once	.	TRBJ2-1	TGTGCCAGCAGCTTAGTTGTACAGGGAGGTGAGCAGTTCTTC	CASSLVVQGGEQFF
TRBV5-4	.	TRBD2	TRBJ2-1	TGTGCCAGCAGCCAGACTAGCGGGTGGGACAATGAGCAGTTCTTC	CASSQTSGWDNEQFF
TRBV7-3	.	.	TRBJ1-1	TGTGCCAGCAGCTTAACCCAGTCTTCTGAAGCTTTCTTT	CASSLTQSSEAFF
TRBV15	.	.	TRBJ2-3	TGTGCCACCAGCGGACCGCAACCTAGCACAGATACGCAGTATTTT	CATSGPQPSTDTQYF
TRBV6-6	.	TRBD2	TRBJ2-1	TGTGCCAGCAGTTTTAGGGACTACCCCCACAATGAGCAGTTCTTC	CASSFRDYPHNEQFF
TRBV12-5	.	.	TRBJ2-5	TGTGCTAGTGGTTCCCGGGAGACCCAGTACTTC	CASGSRETQYF
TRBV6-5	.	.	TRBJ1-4	TGTGCCAGCAGTTCGTCAGGGATTGGGGATGAAAAACTGTTTTTT	CASSSSGIGDEKLFF
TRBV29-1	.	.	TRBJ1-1	TGCAGCGCTGGTTTGAGAGGGGCGGGCACTGAAGCTTTCTTT	CSAGLRGAGTEAFF
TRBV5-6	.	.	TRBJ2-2	TGTGCCAGCAGCTTGTTATCCCTCGGCACCGGGGAGCTGTTTTTT	CASSLLSLGTGELFF
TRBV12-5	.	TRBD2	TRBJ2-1	TGTGCTAGTGGCCCAAGCGGGAGGTCCTACAATGAGCAGTTCTTC	CASGPSGRSYNEQFF
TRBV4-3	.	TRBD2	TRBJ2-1	TGCGCCAGCAGCCAAGATTTCAGCGGGACCCTCAATGAGCAGTTCTTC	CASSQDFSGTLNEQFF
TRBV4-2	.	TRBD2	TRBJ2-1	TGTGCCAGCAGCGAACTAGCGACGGAACACAATGAGCAGTTCTTC	CASSELATEHNEQFF
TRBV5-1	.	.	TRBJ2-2	TGCGCCAGCAGCTATACTTGGACAGGGAGGGCACCCGGGGAGCTGTTTTTT	CASSYTWTGRAPGELFF
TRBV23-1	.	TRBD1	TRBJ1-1	TGCGCCAGCAGTCAATCGGGACAGGGACTCACTGAAGCTTTCTTT	CASSQSGQGLTEAFF